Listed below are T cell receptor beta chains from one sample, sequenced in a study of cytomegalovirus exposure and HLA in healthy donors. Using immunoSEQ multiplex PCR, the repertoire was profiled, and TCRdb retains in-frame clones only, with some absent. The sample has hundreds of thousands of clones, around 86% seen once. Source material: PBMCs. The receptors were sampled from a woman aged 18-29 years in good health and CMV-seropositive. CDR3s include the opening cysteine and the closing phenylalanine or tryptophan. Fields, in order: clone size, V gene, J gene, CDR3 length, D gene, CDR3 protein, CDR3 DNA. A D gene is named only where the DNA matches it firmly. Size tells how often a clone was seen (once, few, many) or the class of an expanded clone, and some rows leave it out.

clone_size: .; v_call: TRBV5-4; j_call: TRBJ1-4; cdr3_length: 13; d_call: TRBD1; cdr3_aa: CASSLGQGEKLFF; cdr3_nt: TGTGCCAGCAGCTTGGGACAGGGTGAAAAACTGTTTTTT
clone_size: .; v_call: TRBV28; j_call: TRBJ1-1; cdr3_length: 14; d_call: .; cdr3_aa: CASSLIGRGTEAFF; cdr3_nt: TGTGCCAGCAGTTTGATCGGGCGGGGAACTGAAGCTTTCTTT
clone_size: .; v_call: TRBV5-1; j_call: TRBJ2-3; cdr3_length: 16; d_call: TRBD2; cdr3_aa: CASSLVGLADTDTQYF; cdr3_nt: TGCGCCAGCAGCTTGGTAGGACTAGCGGACACAGATACGCAGTATTTT
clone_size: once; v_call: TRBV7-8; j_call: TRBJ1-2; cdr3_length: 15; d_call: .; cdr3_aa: CASSLKPEANYGYTF; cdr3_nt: TGTGCCAGCAGCTTAAAGCCTGAGGCTAACTATGGCTACACCTTC
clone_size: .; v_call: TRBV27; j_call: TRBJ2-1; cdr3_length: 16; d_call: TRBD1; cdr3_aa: CASVWTGGSLPNEQFF; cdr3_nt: TGTGCCAGCGTCTGGACAGGGGGTTCGTTGCCGAATGAGCAGTTCTTC
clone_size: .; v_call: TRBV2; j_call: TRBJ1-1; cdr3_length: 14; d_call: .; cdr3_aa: CASRELVLNTEAFF; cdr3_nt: TGTGCCAGCAGAGAGCTCGTCCTGAACACTGAAGCTTTCTTT
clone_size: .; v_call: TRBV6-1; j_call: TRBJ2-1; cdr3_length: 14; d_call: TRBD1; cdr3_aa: CASSAGGSYNEQFF; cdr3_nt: TGTGCCAGCAGTGCAGGGGGTTCCTACAATGAGCAGTTCTTC
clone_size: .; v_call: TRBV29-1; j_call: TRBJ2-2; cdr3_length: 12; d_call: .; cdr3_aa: CSVRQLIGELFF; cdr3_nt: TGCAGCGTCCGCCAACTTATCGGGGAGCTGTTTTTT
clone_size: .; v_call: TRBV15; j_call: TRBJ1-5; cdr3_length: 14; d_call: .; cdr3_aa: CATSRDRGSQPQHF; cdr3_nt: TGTGCCACCAGCAGAGATCGGGGAAGTCAGCCCCAGCATTTT
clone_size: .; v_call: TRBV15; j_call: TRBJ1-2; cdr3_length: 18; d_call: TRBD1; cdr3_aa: CATSRVPGQSSNFYGYTF; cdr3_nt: TGTGCCACCAGCAGAGTCCCGGGACAGAGTTCAAACTTCTATGGCTACACCTTC
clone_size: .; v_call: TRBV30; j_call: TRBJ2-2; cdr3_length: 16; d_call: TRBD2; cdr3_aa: CAWSTTGLPNTGELFF; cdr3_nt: TGTGCCTGGAGTACTACGGGACTACCGAACACCGGGGAGCTGTTTTTT
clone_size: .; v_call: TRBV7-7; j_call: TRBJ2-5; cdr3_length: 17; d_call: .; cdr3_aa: CASSLVLGTGVQETQYF; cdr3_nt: TGTGCTAGCAGCTTAGTATTGGGTACGGGGGTTCAAGAGACCCAGTACTTC
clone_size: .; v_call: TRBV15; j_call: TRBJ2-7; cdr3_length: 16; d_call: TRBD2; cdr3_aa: CATSRDTGTSGHEQYF; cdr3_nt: TGTGCCACCAGCAGAGATACAGGCACTAGCGGCCACGAGCAGTACTTC
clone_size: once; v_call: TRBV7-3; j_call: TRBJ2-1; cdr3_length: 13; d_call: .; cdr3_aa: CASSRRPGNEQFF; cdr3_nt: TGTGCCAGCAGCCGACGGCCGGGCAATGAGCAGTTCTTC
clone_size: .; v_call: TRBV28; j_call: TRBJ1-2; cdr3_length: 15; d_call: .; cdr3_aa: CASSLKPGGAGGYTF; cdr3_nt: TGTGCCAGCAGCTTAAAGCCCGGGGGGGCAGGTGGCTACACCTTC
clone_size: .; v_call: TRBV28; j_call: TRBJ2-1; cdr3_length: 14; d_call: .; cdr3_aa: CASSLRTVYNEQFF; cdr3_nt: TGTGCCAGCAGTTTACGGACAGTATACAATGAGCAGTTCTTC
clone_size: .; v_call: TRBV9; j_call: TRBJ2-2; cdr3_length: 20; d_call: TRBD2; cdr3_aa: CASSVPGGLAGVSDTGELFF; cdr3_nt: TGTGCCAGCAGCGTACCCGGCGGGCTAGCGGGAGTAAGCGACACCGGGGAGCTGTTTTTT
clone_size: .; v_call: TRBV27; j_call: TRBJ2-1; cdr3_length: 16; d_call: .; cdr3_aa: CASSFRDKRPYNEQFF; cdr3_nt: TGTGCCAGCAGTTTTAGGGACAAAAGGCCCTACAATGAGCAGTTCTTC
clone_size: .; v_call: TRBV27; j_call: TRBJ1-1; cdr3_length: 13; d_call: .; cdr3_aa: CASSVPQGTEAFF; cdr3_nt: TGTGCCAGCAGCGTCCCACAGGGAACTGAAGCTTTCTTT
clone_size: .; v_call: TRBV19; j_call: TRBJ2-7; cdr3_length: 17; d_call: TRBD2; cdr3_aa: CASSRWVSSGTSYEQYF; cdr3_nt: TGTGCCAGTAGTAGATGGGTCTCTAGCGGGACCTCCTACGAGCAGTACTTC
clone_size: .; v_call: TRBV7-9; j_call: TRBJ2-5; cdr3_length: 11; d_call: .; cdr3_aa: CASKGEETQYF; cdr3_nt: TGTGCCAGCAAGGGGGAAGAGACCCAGTACTTC
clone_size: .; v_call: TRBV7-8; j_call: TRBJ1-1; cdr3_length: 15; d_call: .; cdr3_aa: CASSLATRVNTEAFF; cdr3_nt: TGTGCCAGCAGCTTAGCAACCAGGGTGAACACTGAAGCTTTCTTT
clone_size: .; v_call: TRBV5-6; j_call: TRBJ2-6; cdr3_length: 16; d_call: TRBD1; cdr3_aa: CASSLEGALGANVLTF; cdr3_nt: TGTGCCAGCAGCTTGGAGGGGGCGCTCGGGGCCAACGTCCTGACTTTC
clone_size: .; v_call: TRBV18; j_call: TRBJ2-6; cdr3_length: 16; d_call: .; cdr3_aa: CASSRNPHSGANVLTF; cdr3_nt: TGTGCCAGCTCACGAAACCCACACTCTGGGGCCAACGTCCTGACTTTC
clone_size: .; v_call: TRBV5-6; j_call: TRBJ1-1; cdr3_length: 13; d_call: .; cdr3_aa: CASSYQGSPEAFF; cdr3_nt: TGTGCCAGCAGCTATCAGGGGAGTCCTGAAGCTTTCTTT
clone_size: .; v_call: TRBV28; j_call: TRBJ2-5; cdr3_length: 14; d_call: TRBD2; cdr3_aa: CASRAGGPQETQYF; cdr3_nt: TGTGCCAGCAGAGCGGGAGGGCCCCAAGAGACCCAGTACTTC
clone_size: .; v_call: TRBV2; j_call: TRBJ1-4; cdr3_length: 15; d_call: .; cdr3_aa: CASTWTEATNEKLFF; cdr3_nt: TGTGCCAGCACATGGACAGAAGCAACTAATGAAAAACTGTTTTTT
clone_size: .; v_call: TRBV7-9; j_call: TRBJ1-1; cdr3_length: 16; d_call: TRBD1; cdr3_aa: CASSLRTGQGLTEAFF; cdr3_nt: TGTGCCAGCAGCTTAAGGACGGGACAGGGGCTCACTGAAGCTTTCTTT
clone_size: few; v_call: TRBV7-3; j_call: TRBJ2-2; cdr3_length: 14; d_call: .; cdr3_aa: CASSSGGFTGELFF; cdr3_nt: TGTGCCAGCAGCTCCGGGGGATTCACCGGGGAGCTGTTTTTT
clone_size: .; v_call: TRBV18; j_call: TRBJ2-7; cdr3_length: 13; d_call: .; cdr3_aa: CASSQPQGYEQYF; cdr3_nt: TGTGCCAGCTCACAACCCCAGGGCTACGAGCAGTACTTC
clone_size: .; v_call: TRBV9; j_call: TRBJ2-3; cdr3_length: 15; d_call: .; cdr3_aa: CASSSMGRGADTQYF; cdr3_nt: TGTGCCAGCAGCTCAATGGGGAGGGGGGCAGATACGCAGTATTTT
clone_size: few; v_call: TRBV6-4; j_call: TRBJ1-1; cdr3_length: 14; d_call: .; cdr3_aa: CASRDNSMNTEAFF; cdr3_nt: TGTGCCAGCAGGGACAACAGCATGAACACTGAAGCTTTCTTT
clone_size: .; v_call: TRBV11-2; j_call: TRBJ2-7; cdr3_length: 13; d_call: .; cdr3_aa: CASSPDSVHEQYF; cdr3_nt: TGTGCCAGCAGCCCCGATAGCGTCCACGAGCAGTACTTC